The 19 T cell receptor beta chains below were found in one sample sequenced in a study of blood T cell repertoires in COVID-19 (dated by TCRdb to the early 2020s). The library was generated by the immunoSEQ multiplex PCR assay. Held by TCRdb, this immuneACCESS table contains in-frame sequences only and omits some clones. Under half of the omission traces to an unresolved V gene where checked; the cause of the rest is unknown. The sample includes 95,000 or so clones, with about four fifths observed a single time. The ten largest make up 24% of the sample. The sequenced sample consisted of peripheral blood. Receptors originate from a human donor in a cohort sampled during active COVID-19.

The V and J genes are TRBV4-3 and TRBJ1-2, with D perhaps matching TRBD1 (6 bases). Looked up from germline, CDR1 is LGHNA and CDR2 is YSLEER. Trimming removed 0 bases at V and 2 bases at J, with 13 bases between. This CDR3 is built from 16 residues. The CDR3 bases are TGCGCCAGCAGCCAAGATGTGGTGAGGGGGAACTATGGCTACACCTTC. This encodes CASSQDVVRGNYGYTF.

The V gene is TRBV19, the J gene TRBJ1-5; D is ambiguous. V was trimmed by 4 bases and J by 9 bases, leaving 13 bases between them. CDR3 length: 13 amino acids. CDR1 LNHDA and CDR2 SQIVND come from the germline V gene (reference sequence). The CDR3 nucleotides read TGTGCCAGTAGTAGCGCCCGGTTTAGGCCCCAGCATTTT. Translated, it gives CASSSARFRPQHF. Full variable domain (missing parts from reference TRBV19 and TRBJ1-5): DGGITQSPKYLFRKEGQNVTLSCEQNLNHDAMYWYRQDPGQGLRLIYYSQIVNDFQKGDIAEGYSVSREKKESFPLTVTSAQKNPTAFYLCASSSARFRPQHFGDGTRLSIL.

The chain links TRBV4-1 to TRBJ1-5, with TRBD1 matching over 8 bases. Losses at the gene ends were 6 bases for V and 0 bases for J; bases not matched to a gene: 10. CDR1 is MGHRA, CDR2 YSYEKL, per germline. The CDR3 spans 17 residues. CDR3 sequence reads: CASSPSRQGSSNQPQHF. The CDR3 nucleotides are TGCGCCAGCAGTCCCTCTCGACAGGGGAGTAGCAATCAGCCCCAGCATTTT.

V is TRBV12-5 and J is TRBJ2-4, with 9 bases that match TRBD1. V trimming: 7 bases; J trimming: 0 bases; junction bases outside the gene matches: 10. CDR1 is LGHNT and CDR2 is FRNRAP in the germline V gene. This CDR3 is built from 17 residues. The CDR3 region is CASVRDRALGAKNIQYF. CDR3 coding DNA: TGTGCTAGTGTTCGGGACAGGGCCCTAGGAGCCAAAAACATTCAGTACTTC.

This clone was detected a few times. The rearrangement links TRBV5-1 to TRBJ1-2; 8 bases match TRBD1. Germline CDR1 reads SGHRS; CDR2 reads YFSETQ. CDR3 length: 15 amino acids. V was pared by 3 bases and J by 4 bases, with 8 bases of the junction left unmatched. The CDR3 reads CASSSDRGFGYGYTF. CDR3 bases: TGCGCCAGCAGCTCAGACAGGGGATTTGGCTATGGCTACACCTTC.

The chain links TRBV6-4 to TRBJ1-6; TRBD1 matches 7 bases. Germline loops: CDR1 MRHNA, CDR2 SNTAGT. This CDR3 is built from 14 residues. Unmatched junction bases numbered 6, after V lost 4 bases and J lost 9 bases. Here the CDR3 reads CASSAGGHRSPLHF. CDR3 sequence (DNA): TGTGCCAGCAGTGCAGGGGGTCACCGTTCACCCCTCCACTTT.

This chain connects TRBV6-1 to TRBJ2-7, with D possibly being TRBD1 (5 bases). The germline gives CDR1 MNHNS, CDR2 SASEGT. There are 12 residues in the CDR3. Trimming left V 1 base short and J 7 bases short, with 8 bases between. CDR3 amino acids: CASSEDRWEQYF. CDR3 bases: TGTGCCAGCAGTGAAGACAGGTGGGAGCAGTACTTC.

The chain employs TRBV6-2 or TRBV6-3 and TRBJ2-7; the D gene is possibly TRBD1 (5 bases). Trimming pared 2 bases from V and 1 base from J, leaving 6 bases between. Germline loops: CDR1 MNHEY, CDR2 SVGEGT. This CDR3 has 13 residues. The CDR3 nucleotides read TGTGCCAGCAGTTACCAGGGATCCTACGAGCAGTACTTC. This encodes CASSYQGSYEQYF.

This clone was recorded once. V is TRBV6-5 and J is TRBJ2-4; 8 bases line up with TRBD2. CDR3 size: 13 residues. In germline, CDR1 is MNHEY, CDR2 SVGAGI. Unmatched junction bases numbered 5, after V lost 10 bases and J lost 3 bases. This CDR3 is CATNGGGKNIQYF. The CDR3, as DNA: TGTGCCACAAACGGGGGGGGCAAAAACATTCAGTACTTC.

This clone was seen a handful of times. V is TRBV7-9 and J is TRBJ2-1; tentative D call: TRBD2 (6 bases). There are 15 residues in the CDR3. Per the germline V gene, CDR1 is SEHNR and CDR2 is FQNEAQ (reference sequence). V was shortened by 8 bases and J by 3 bases, with 17 bases between the two germline ends. DNA of the CDR3: TGTGCCAGCCTGGCCGGGACTTCAGACTACAATGAGCAGTTCTTC. Its translation is CASLAGTSDYNEQFF.

The genes are TRBV11-2 and TRBJ2-1, with 10 bases lining up with TRBD2. CDR3 length: 18 amino acids. V lost 5 bases, J lost 1 base, and 11 bases stayed unmatched. Looked up from germline, CDR1 is SGHAT and CDR2 is FQNNGV. The CDR3: CASSALAGTSPSYNEQFF. The CDR3 DNA follows: TGTGCCAGCAGCGCACTAGCGGGAACCTCTCCATCCTACAATGAGCAGTTCTTC.

The chain carries TRBV18 and TRBJ2-3; TRBD1 matches 8 bases. The CDR3 has 15 residues. Trimming took 2 bases from V and 1 from J; bases not matched to a gene: 2. Per the germline V gene, CDR1 is KGHSH and CDR2 is LQKENI. The CDR3 is CASSPSGQGTDTQYF. CDR3 sequence (DNA): TGTGCCAGCTCACCATCGGGACAGGGCACAGATACGCAGTATTTT.

The chain carries TRBV12-3 or TRBV12-4 and TRBJ1-2; D unresolved. This CDR3 is built from 13 residues. V lost 5 bases and J lost 3, with 10 bases in between. The CDR3 bases are TGTGCCAGCAGTGAGGGTGCCTACTATGGCTACACCTTC. Its protein is CASSEGAYYGYTF.

The chain uses TRBV3-1 (or the pseudogene TRBV3-2) and TRBJ2-2; 7 bases are a match to TRBD2. The V segment lost 3 bases and the J segment 0 bases; nucleotides outside the gene matches: 7. Germline values: CDR1 LGHDT, CDR2 YNNKEL (reference sequence). This CDR3 comprises 17 residues. The CDR3 loop is CASSQPTSLSNTGELFF. DNA for the CDR3: TGTGCCAGCAGCCAGCCGACTAGCTTATCGAACACCGGGGAGCTGTTTTTT.

This chain links TRBV6-6 with TRBJ1-1; no firm D call. The germline V and J ends were trimmed by 6 bases and 2 bases, with 13 bases remaining between them. The CDR3 is 14 amino acids. The germline V gene encodes CDR1 MNHNY and CDR2 SVGAGI (reference sequence). In nucleotides, the CDR3 is TGTGCCAGCAGCTACGGGGAGAAAAACACTGAAGCTTTCTTT. Residues: CASSYGEKNTEAFF.

This chain joins TRBV7-2 and TRBJ1-1, with 7 nucleotides matching TRBD1. The J segment lost 3 bases and the V segment lost 8 bases, leaving 6 bases of the junction unmatched. Germline V gene data show CDR1 as SGHTA and CDR2 as FQGNSA. The CDR3 has 13 residues. For the CDR3, the DNA is TGTGCCAGCGACAGGGTTTTTGACACTGAAGCTTTCTTT. Protein product: CASDRVFDTEAFF.

CDR3 residues: CASSFGREGGETQYF. In DNA, the CDR3 is TGTGCCAGCAGTTTCGGGCGGGAGGGCGGCGAGACCCAGTACTTC. This chain links TRBV28 with TRBJ2-5, with 9 bases fitting TRBD2. The CDR3 loop spans 15 amino acids. V trimming: 3 bases; J trimming: 5 bases; junction bases outside the gene matches: 7. Germline CDR1 MDHEN, CDR2 SYDVKM.

The chain employs TRBV12-5 and TRBJ2-1, with 15 bases fitting TRBD2. V shed 6 bases and J 9 bases; nucleotides not matched to a gene: 6. Germline assignment: CDR1 LGHNT and CDR2 FRNRAP. This CDR3 has 15 amino acids. As DNA, the CDR3 is TGTGCTAGTGGCCGAGGACTAGCGGGAGGGGGTGAGCAGTTCTTC. As protein: CASGRGLAGGGEQFF.

This sequence joins TRBV6-5 and TRBJ1-4; 8 bases are shared with TRBD1. Germline-derived CDR1 and CDR2 are MNHEY and SVGAGI. The ends lost 6 bases at V and 4 bases at J; junction bases unmatched: 4. The length of the CDR3 is 14 residues. In DNA form, the CDR3 reads TGTGCCAGCAGACATACAGGGGGTAATGAAAAACTGTTTTTT. Its protein is CASRHTGGNEKLFF.